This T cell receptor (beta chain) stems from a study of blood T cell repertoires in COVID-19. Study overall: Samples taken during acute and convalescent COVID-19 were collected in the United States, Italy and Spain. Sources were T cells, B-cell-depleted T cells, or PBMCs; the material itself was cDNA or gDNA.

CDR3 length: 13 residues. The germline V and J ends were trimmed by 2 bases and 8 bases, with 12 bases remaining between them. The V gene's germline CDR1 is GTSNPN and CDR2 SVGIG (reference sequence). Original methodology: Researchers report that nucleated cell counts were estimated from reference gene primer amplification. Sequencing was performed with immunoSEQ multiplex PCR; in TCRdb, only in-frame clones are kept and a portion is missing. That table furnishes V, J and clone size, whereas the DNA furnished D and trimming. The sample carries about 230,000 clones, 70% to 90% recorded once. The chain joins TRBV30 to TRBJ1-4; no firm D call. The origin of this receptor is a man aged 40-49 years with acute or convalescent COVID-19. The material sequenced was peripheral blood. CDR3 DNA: TGTGCCTGGAGTAGTTCCGGGAGCGAAAAACTGTTTTTT. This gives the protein CAWSSSGSEKLFF.